This TCR beta chain was sequenced during a study of OX40 agonist ivuxolimab in advanced cancers. Turning to the study itself: Ivuxolimab was delivered to patients intravenously every 2 weeks at doses spanning 0.01 to 10 mg/kg. A diagnosis of hepatocellular carcinoma, melanoma, renal cell or head and neck cancer was present in dose-escalation patients.

The method was immunoSEQ multiplex PCR; TCRdb's version includes in-frame clones alone and lacks a portion of them. The repertoire holds tens of thousands of clones, with around 90% as singletons. Looked up from germline, CDR1 is LGHNT and CDR2 is FRNRAP. This CDR3 comprises 16 residues. The V and J ends lost 3 bases and 0 bases, in that order; junction bases with no gene match: 2. The chain recombines TRBV12-5 with TRBJ1-4; 9 bases are shared with TRBD1. The sample consisted of CD4+ or CD8+ T cells sorted from blood, taken in a trial of the OX40 agonist ivuxolimab. This clonotype was sampled from an adult with an advanced solid tumor such as melanoma, head and neck, liver or kidney cancer. The CDR3 here is CASGLRQGATNEKLFF. For the CDR3, the DNA is TGTGCTAGTGGTTTAAGACAGGGGGCAACTAATGAAAAACTGTTTTTT.